This TCR beta chain was sequenced in a study of cytomegalovirus exposure and HLA in healthy donors (dated by TCRdb to 2016 to 2017). General notes on the study: According to an earlier analysis of a few hundred of the donors, roughly 180 million T cells yielded roughly 110 million unique TCR beta sequences and around 300 Gb of sequence data. The study combined high-throughput TCR immunosequencing, statistical association of individual TCRs with disease status, and machine learning to predict cytomegalovirus infection status. Donor age, sex, ethnicity and CMV serostatus were compiled together with the repertoire data. In the later analysis, no new phenotypic data were used to find candidate immune exposures; instead, reliance was placed on TCR beta sequences and their occurrence across donors. To decide whether each TCR beta V gene segment behaved as functional or pseudogenic, an earlier analysis of some 580 of the donors relied on high-throughput TCR beta sequencing. Across 300 to 400 genotyped donors of the cohort, an average of about 220,000 unique TCR beta nucleotide sequences per donor were sequenced, and 15% to 20% of those sequences were non-productive. Using immunosequencing, the study profiled T cell repertoires from fewer than 700 subjects and related those repertoires to cytomegalovirus serostatus. The aim of the study was to test whether cataloging public T cell receptors could identify signatures of past pathogen exposure. A later genetic analysis used genome-wide SNP genotypes for about three fifths of the 666 donors, treating that subset as a discovery cohort. Because of strong linkage in the cohort, a few DR-DQ haplotypes were treated as single units for association and clustering. Typing coverage differed by locus: A, B, C, DRB1 and DQB1 were typed in roughly 620-630 donors, DQA1 in 522, DPA1 in some 610, and DPB1 in about 450. Around 300 gigabases of sequencing data and 70 million to 100 million unique TCR sequences were included in an early release covering 550 to 800 HLA-typed donors. Besides the first cohort of approximately 670 subjects, a separate validation cohort made up of about 120 different subjects was used. HLA typing covered class I and class II loci at four-digit resolution. A later analysis re-analyzed previously published TCR beta repertoires from 660 or so donors and added high-resolution HLA genotyping to study TCR occurrence patterns. All discovery cohort repertoires had been generated on a single sequencing platform. Among the roughly 430 genotyped donors, around 81% belonged to the genetic ancestry cluster associated with self-reported Caucasian donors. What the research found in general, with its limitations: A later genetic analysis reported fewer N-insertions in productive TCRs among donors in an Asian-associated ancestry cluster than the roughly 700-donor mean. While some public TCRs were present in many individuals, most TCR sequences turned up only very rarely across donors. Assigning TCR associations to individual alleles was difficult when HLA alleles, especially DR and DQ, strongly co-occurred. The study gave a list of about 170 TCR beta chains associated with cytomegalovirus. Correlated functional status among segregating V segments might be attributable to linkage disequilibrium, but an unknown experimental factor could not be ruled out. This cohort had only TCR beta chains sequenced, and the lack of alpha or paired-chain data limited which features could be detected. A later genetic analysis associated a missense DCLRE1C variant with V-gene and J-gene trimming of TCR beta chains, and an independent cohort replicated the association. Because counts were too low, about 18 rarely observed V segments, including chromosome 9 orphons, were excluded from the earlier analysis of several hundred of the donors. Broadly in line with IMGT annotations, most TCR beta V segments showed up in productive rearrangements about 87% or about 30% of the time in an earlier analysis of around 550 of the donors. In a later analysis, HLA-associated TCR beta chains were found to be more clonally expanded and to have lower generation probabilities than equally common non-associated chains. According to a later analysis, TCR association rates differed among HLA loci, with DRB1 alleles showing the most associated TCRs and HLA-C alleles showing the fewest. In vitro tests confirmed that a few of the cytomegalovirus-associated TCR beta chains recognize cytomegalovirus antigens. The presence/absence analyses assumed that sequencing depth was roughly uniform across donors, and that assumption may not be true. Cytomegalovirus status was reported to be diagnosed by the classifier with high specificity and sensitivity in both the original and validation cohorts. In a later analysis, most CMV-associated TCR beta chains were found to appear HLA-restricted, with HLA associations seemingly driven largely by CMV exposure. It was suggested by the authors that the approach could potentially be generalized to other disease states and immunological phenotypes. The sequencing pipeline was judged likely to have produced a cluster of highly shared sequence variants as a technical artifact. A further reported finding was that TCR beta sequences accurately predicted the HLA-A and HLA-B alleles for most subjects in the first cohort. Because some donors lacked HLA typing at each locus, the association tests relied only on the typed subset. The 87-base-pair reads could not distinguish some IMGT-functional V segments, including TRBV6-2 and TRBV6-3, so those segments were excluded. The only immune exposure information available for the cohort was CMV serostatus. In a later analysis, several top co-occurrence clusters were reported to appear linked to parvovirus B19, influenza, CMV and Epstein-Barr virus. In a later analysis, some 17,000 TCR beta sequences were associated with specific HLA alleles at a false discovery rate of 0.05.

The cohort was made up of several hundred healthy bone marrow donors. All cohort members were sampled while nominally healthy, although unrecorded immune exposures were likely present. The donor was CMV seronegative and belonged to the group of roughly 330 seronegative cohort members. Every donor gave a peripheral blood sample, and the peripheral blood mononuclear cells from that sample were used for TCR beta sequencing. Genomic DNA extraction from the blood cell samples was performed with the Qiagen DNeasy Blood Extraction Kit. Regarding this clone: Its binding antigen is unknown. It has no much larger one-base neighbor in the sample; base qualities were not kept.

At the junction V is shortened by 7 bases and J by 6 bases; bases outside the gene matches: 11. CDR3 length: 14 amino acids, cysteine to phenylalanine. CDR3 DNA only is kept here, 42 bases in frame from base 1. Reading the germline V gene gives CDR1 SQVTM and CDR2 ANQGSEA. Libraries were constructed by the immunoSEQ multiplex PCR assay. For the multiplex PCR, a mixture combining 60 forward primers for TCR Vbeta segments and 13 reverse primers for TCR Jbeta segments was used. The CDR3 region of rearranged TCR beta genes was amplified from genomic DNA with a multiplex PCR assay. The Illumina HiSeq System was used to sequence the amplified TCR beta libraries as 87-base-pair reads. Regarding the original processing steps: Across the 670 or so repertoires, a later analysis counted 80 million or so unique TCR beta chains, 9 million to 14 million of which were shared by at least two donors. A nearest-neighbor algorithm error-corrected the raw reads and collapsed the reads into unique sequences, merging closely related sequences to remove PCR and sequencing errors. V, D and J gene segments were assigned by aligning CDR3 sequences to IMGT reference sequences. For a sequence to be retained, at least a six-nucleotide match to both a V gene segment and a J gene segment was required. Rearrangements were classified as productive when the CDR3 lacked stop codons and remained in frame with V and J, and all other rearrangements were classified as non-productive. Following IMGT convention, CDR3 was defined as the stretch from the second conserved V-encoded cysteine up to the conserved J-encoded phenylalanine. The earlier analysis of more than 450 of the donors excluded sequences that lacked an unambiguous match to a single V gene segment. In an earlier analysis of more than 500 of the donors, a V segment was called functional when productive rearrangements were above 56.7%, and segregating when the standard deviation between donors exceeded 5%. A statistical classification framework was developed to diagnose cytomegalovirus status using the catalog of TCR beta chain sequences. In a later analysis, V and J genes were assigned by comparing TCR nucleotide sequences against IMGT/GENE-DB human TR gene sequences. A later analysis assigned CDR3 sequences and most-parsimonious VDJ recombination scenarios with the TCRdist pipeline. A later analysis defined each TCR beta chain by its CDR3 amino acid sequence plus V-gene family, and excluded reads lacking a unique V-gene family. To address suspected cross-contamination and a sequencing artifact, a later analysis removed a few hundred highly shared, low-generation-probability nucleotide sequences. For each public chain, a later analysis derived a clonal expansion index from normalized ranks of inferred template counts within each repertoire. In a later analysis, generation probabilities were computed using a VDJ recombination model fitted to out-of-frame rearrangements, and the results were checked against IGoR. A later analysis scored TCR-TCR, TCR-HLA and TCR-CMV co-occurrence with hypergeometric tests, applying a repertoire-size bias correction to TCR pairs. In a later analysis, false discovery rates were estimated by permuting HLA or CMV assignments 20 times. In a later analysis, co-occurring TCRs were grouped using DBSCAN, and TCRdist sequence similarity was added for clustering within HLA-allele-positive subsets. Repertoires with fewer than 30,000 or more than 120,000 public chains, plus five repertoires with anomalous nucleotide sharing, were excluded from co-occurrence clustering. As stored in TCRdb, this immuneACCESS dataset retains in-frame rearrangements with V and J assigned. A fraction of the clones does not appear; measured against another copy, unresolved V genes explain less than half of the discrepancy, and the remainder lacks a known reason. The DNA gave D and trimming, while V, J and clone size come from that table. The sample table holds 150,000 to 200,000 clones, of which roughly 85% were seen once. Roughly 1.3% of the sample comes from the top ten.

The chain joins TRBV29-1 to TRBJ1-5; 8 central nucleotides agree with TRBD1. Material: PBMCs. The TCR sequence derives from a man younger than 45 in good health and CMV-seronegative. The CDR3 region reads CSARPGGDGQPQHF. The DNA sequence is TGCAGCGCCCGACCAGGGGGCGATGGTCAGCCCCAGCATTTT.